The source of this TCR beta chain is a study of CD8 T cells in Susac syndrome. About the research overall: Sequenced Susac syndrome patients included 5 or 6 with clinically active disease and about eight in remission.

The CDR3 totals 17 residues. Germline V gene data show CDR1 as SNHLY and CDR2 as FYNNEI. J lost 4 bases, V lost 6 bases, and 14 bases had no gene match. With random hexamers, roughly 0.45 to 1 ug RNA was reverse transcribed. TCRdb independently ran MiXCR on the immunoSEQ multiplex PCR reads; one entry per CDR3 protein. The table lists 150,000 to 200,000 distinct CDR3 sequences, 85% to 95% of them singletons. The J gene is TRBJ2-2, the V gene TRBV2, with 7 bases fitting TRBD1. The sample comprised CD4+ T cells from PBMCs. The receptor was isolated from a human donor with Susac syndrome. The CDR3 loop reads CASSRDRVILSTGELFF. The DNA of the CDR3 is TGTGCCAGCAGCCGCGACAGGGTAATATTGAGCACCGGGGAGCTGTTTTTT. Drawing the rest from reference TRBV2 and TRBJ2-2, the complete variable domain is EPEVTQTPSHQVTQMGQEVILRCVPISNHLYFYWYRQILGQKVEFLVSFYNNEISEKSEIFDDQFSVERPDGSNFTLKIRSTKLEDSAMYFCASSRDRVILSTGELFFGEGSRLTVL.